Sequencing of this T cell receptor beta chain was carried out in a study of control samples from healthy donors and cancer patients. The CDR3 totals 13 residues. Trimming stripped 6 bases from V and 0 bases from J, with 8 bases between. Germline lookup yields CDR1 MNHEY and CDR2 SVGEGT. TCRdb's table, derived via immunoSEQ multiplex PCR, lists solely in-frame clones and lacks some. The sample records under 95,000 clones, about four fifths being singletons. The rearrangement joins TRBV6-2 or TRBV6-3 to TRBJ1-1; D call uncertain. Sequencing input: blood. The source is a man aged 45-65 years in good health. CDR3: CASSSQVNTEAFF. In DNA, the CDR3 is TGTGCCAGCAGCAGTCAGGTGAACACTGAAGCTTTCTTT.